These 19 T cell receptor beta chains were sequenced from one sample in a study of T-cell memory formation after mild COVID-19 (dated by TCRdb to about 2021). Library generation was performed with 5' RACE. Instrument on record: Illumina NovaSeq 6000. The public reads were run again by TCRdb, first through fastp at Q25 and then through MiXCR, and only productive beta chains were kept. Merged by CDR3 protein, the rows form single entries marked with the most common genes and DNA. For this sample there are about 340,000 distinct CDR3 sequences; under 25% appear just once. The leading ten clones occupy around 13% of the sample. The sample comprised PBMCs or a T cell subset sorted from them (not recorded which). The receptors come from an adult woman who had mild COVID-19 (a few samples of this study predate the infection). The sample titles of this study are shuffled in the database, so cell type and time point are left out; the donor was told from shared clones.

This chain's CDR3 is CASSVGQGVEDTQYF. The CDR3 DNA follows: TGCGCCAGCAGCGTGGGACAGGGGGTCGAGGATACGCAGTATTTT. The chain is built from TRBV5-1 and TRBJ2-3; 11 positions match TRBD1. This CDR3 has 15 residues. With 4 bases clipped from V and 6 bases from J, the junction kept 7 bases outside the gene matches. Germline values: CDR1 SGHRS, CDR2 YFSETQ.

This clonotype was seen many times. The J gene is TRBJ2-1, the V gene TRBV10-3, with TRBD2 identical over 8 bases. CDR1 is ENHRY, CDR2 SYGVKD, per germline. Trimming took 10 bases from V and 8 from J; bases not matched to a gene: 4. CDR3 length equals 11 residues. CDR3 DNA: TGTGCCACCGGACTAGCCGATGAGCAGTTCTTC. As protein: CATGLADEQFF.

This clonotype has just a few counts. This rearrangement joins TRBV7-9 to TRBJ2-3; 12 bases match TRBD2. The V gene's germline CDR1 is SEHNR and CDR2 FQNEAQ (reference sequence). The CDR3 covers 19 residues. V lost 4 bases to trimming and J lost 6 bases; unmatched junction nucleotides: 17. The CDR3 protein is CASSSVEASGRDWADTQYF. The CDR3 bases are TGTGCCAGCAGCTCCGTGGAAGCTAGCGGGAGGGACTGGGCCGATACGCAGTATTTT. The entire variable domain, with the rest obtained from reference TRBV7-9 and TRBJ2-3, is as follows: DTGVSQNPRHKITKRGQNVTFRCDPISEHNRLYWYRQTLGQGPEFLTYFQNEAQLEKSRLLSDRFSAERPKGSFSTLEIQRTEQGDSAMYLCASSSVEASGRDWADTQYFGPGTRLTVL.

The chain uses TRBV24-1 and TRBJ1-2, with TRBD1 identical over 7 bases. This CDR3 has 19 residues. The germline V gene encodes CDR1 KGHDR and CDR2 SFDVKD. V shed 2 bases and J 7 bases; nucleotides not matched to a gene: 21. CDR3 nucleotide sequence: TGTGCCACCAGTGATTGGGGCAGGGGGAGCGGTACGCTAAGCGGTGGCTACACCTTC. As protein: CATSDWGRGSGTLSGGYTF.

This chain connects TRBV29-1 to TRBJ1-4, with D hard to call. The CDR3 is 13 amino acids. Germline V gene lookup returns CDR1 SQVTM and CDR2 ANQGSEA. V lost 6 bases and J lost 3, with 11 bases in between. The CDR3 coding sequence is TGCAGCGTGGAGTTGGACCCTAATGAAAAACTGTTTTTT. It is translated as CSVELDPNEKLFF.

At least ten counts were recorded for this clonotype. CDR3 DNA sequence: TGTGCCAGCAGCGTAGGTGCAGGGGACAAATCTTCCTACGAGCAGTACTTC. This gives the protein CASSVGAGDKSSYEQYF. The chain employs TRBV9 and TRBJ2-7, with TRBD1 as a possible D gene (6 bases). CDR1 is SGDLS, CDR2 YYNGEE, per germline. This CDR3 comprises 17 residues. Trimming took off 0 bases at V and 1 base at J, with 17 bases between the two ends.

Here the CDR3 DNA reads TGTGCCAGCAGCTTAGTCCCAGCCCCCGGGGAGCTGTTTTTT. Its protein product is CASSLVPAPGELFF. This sequence joins TRBV7-2 and TRBJ2-2; no clear D. Trimming took off 1 base at V and 6 bases at J, with 9 bases between the two ends. Germline CDR1 is SGHTA and CDR2 is FQGNSA. This CDR3 comprises 14 residues.

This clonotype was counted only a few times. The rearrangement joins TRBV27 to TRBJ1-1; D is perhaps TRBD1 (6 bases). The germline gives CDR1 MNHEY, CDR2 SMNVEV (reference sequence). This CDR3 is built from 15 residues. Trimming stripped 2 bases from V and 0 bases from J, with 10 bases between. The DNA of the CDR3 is TGTGCCAGCAGTTTACAGGGGACCATGAACACTGAAGCTTTCTTT. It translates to CASSLQGTMNTEAFF.

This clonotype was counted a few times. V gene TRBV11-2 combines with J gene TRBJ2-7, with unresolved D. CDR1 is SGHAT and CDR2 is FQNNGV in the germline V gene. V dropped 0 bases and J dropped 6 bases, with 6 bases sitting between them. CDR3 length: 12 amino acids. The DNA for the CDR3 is TGTGCCAGCAGCTTAGAACCAGTCGAGCAGTACTTC. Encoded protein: CASSLEPVEQYF.

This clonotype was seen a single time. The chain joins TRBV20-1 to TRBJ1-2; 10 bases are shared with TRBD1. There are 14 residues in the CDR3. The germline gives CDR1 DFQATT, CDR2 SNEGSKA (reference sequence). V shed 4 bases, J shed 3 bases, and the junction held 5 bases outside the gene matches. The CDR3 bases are TGCAGTGCTATGGGGACAGGGGATGACTATGGCTACACCTTC. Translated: CSAMGTGDDYGYTF.

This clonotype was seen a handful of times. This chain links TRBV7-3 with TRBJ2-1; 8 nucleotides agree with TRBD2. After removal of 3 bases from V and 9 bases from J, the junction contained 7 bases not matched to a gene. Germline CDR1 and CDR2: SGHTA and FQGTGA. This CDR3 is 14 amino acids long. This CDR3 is CASSFTREGGEQFF. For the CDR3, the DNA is TGTGCCAGCAGCTTCACCCGGGAGGGCGGTGAGCAGTTCTTC.

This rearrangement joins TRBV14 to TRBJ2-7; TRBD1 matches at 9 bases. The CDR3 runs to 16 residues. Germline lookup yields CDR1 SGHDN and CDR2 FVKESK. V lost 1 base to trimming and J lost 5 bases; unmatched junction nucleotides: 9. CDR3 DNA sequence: TGTGCCAGCAGCCAAGTTGGACAGGGGAGTATCCACGAGCAGTACTTC. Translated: CASSQVGQGSIHEQYF.

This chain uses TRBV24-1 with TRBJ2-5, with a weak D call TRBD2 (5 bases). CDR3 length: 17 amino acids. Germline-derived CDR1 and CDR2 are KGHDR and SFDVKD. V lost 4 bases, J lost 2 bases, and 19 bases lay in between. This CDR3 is CATSESGIQPLQETQYF. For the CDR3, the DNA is TGTGCCACCAGTGAATCCGGGATCCAGCCTCTACAAGAGACCCAGTACTTC.

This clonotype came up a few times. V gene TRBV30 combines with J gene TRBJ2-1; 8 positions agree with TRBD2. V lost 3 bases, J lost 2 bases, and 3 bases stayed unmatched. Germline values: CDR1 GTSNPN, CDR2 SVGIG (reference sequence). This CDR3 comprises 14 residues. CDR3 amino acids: CAWRQAGAYNEQFF. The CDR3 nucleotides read TGTGCCTGGAGGCAAGCGGGGGCCTACAATGAGCAGTTCTTC.

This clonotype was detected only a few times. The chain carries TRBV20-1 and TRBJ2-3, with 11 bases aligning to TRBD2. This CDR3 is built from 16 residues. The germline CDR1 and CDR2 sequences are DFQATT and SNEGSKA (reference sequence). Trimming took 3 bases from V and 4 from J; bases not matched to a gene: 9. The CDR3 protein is CSASPTSGTGADTQYF. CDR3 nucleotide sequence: TGCAGTGCTAGCCCGACTAGCGGGACTGGGGCAGATACGCAGTATTTT.

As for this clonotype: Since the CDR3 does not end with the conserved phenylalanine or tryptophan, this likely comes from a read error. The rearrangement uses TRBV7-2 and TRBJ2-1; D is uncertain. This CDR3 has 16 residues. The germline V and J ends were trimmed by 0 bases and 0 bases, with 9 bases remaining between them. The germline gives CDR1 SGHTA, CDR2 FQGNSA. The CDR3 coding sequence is TGTGCCAGCAGCTTAGCTTTTCGCGGCTCCTACAATGAGCAGTTCCTC. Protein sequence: CASSLAFRGSYNEQFL.

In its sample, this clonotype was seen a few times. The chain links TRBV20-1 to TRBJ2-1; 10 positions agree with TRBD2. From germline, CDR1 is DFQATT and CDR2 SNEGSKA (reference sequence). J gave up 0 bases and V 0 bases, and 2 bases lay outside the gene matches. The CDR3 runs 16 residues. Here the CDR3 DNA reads TGCAGTGCTAGAGATCCTAGCGGGGGCTCCTACAATGAGCAGTTCTTC. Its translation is CSARDPSGGSYNEQFF.

Written as DNA, the CDR3 is TGTGCCAGCAGTATCTCCGGGACAGGGGGCAGGGGCAATCAGCCCCAGCATTTT. Its translation is CASSISGTGGRGNQPQHF. The V call is TRBV6-5, the J call TRBJ1-5; 12 bases align to TRBD1. Trimming removed 5 bases from V and 2 bases from J; junction bases left unmatched: 10. This CDR3 has 18 residues. The germline CDR1 and CDR2 sequences are MNHEY and SVGAGI.

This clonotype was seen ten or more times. DNA for the CDR3: TGTGCCAGCAGCTTTTCTAGCGGGAGCACAGATACGCAGTATTTT. Its translation: CASSFSSGSTDTQYF. This chain joins TRBV7-3 and TRBJ2-3; 8 bases are shared with TRBD2. V lost 3 bases and J lost 0; bases outside the gene matches: 2. This CDR3 contains 15 residues. In germline, CDR1 is SGHTA, CDR2 FQGTGA.